The clone carrying this T cell receptor (beta chain) was counted once. Its antigen remains unidentified. The data are from a study of cytomegalovirus exposure and HLA in healthy donors. Study overall: The approximately 680 first-cohort repertoires and the 100 to 150 validation repertoires shared the same platform, a later analysis reported. Study-level results: In the roughly 120 validation repertoires, a later analysis found that first-cohort TCR clusters tended to co-occur.

Profiling relied on immunoSEQ multiplex PCR, and the TCRdb table lists in-frame clones only, not all of them. The table has under 200,000 clones, roughly 91% seen once. V trimming: 7 bases; J trimming: 4 bases; junction bases outside the gene matches: 5. The CDR3 length is 13 residues. From germline, CDR1 is MNHNS and CDR2 SASEGT. The donors were part of the validation cohort of around 110 subjects. That cohort was separate from the first cohort, which comprised fewer than 800 subjects. V gene TRBV6-1 combines with J gene TRBJ2-7; 9 positions match TRBD1. The sequence came from a woman between 18 and 30 years old in good health and CMV-seropositive. Sequencing was done on a sample of PBMCs. Here the CDR3 reads CASKGQGLYEQYF. CDR3 coding DNA: TGTGCCAGCAAGGGACAGGGTTTGTACGAGCAGTACTTC.